This T cell receptor beta chain originates from a study of T-cell reconstitution after alpha-beta-depleted transplantation in children. Germline CDR1 reads MGHRA; CDR2 reads YSYEKL. The CDR3 sequence is 13 residues long. V was trimmed by 4 bases and J by 3 bases, leaving 10 bases between them. Molecular barcoding with unique molecular identifiers was used for the TCRbeta library. TCRdb analysed the PCR reads with MiXCR anew, one entry per CDR3 protein. This sample has around 400,000 distinct CDR3 sequences, with around 21% found just once. The sample consisted of PBMCs from the stem cell graft donor, taken from the stem cell graft. The clonotype originates from a human donor who donated a stem cell graft to a child with acute myeloid leukemia. V usage is TRBV4-1 and J usage is TRBJ2-7; D gene ambiguous. CDR3 nucleotide sequence: TGCGCCAGCAGCCTTACTCATAGCTACGAGCAGTACTTC. It translates to CASSLTHSYEQYF.